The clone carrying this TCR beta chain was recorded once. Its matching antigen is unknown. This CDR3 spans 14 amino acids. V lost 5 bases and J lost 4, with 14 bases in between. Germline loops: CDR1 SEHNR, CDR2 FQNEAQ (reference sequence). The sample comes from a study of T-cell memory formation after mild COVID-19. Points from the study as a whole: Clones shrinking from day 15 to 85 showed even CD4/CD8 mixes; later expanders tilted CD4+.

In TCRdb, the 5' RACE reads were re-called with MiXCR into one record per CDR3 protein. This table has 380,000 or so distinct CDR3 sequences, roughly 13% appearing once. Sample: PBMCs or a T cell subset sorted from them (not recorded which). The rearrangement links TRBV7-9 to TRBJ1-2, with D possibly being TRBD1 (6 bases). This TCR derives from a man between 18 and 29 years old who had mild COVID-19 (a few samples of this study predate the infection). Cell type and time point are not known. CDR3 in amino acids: CASSLRQDLYGYTF. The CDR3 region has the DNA TGTGCCAGCAGCCTCCGACAGGACCTCTATGGCTACACCTTC.